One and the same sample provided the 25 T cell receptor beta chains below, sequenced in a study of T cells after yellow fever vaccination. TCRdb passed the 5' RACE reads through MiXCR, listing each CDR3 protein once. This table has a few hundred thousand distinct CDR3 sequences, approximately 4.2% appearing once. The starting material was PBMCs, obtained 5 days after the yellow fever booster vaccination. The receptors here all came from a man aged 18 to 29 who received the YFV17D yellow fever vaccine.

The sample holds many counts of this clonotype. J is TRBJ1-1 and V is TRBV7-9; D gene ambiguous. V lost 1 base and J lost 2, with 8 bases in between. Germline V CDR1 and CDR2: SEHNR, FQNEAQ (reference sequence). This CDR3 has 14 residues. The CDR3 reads CASSLGAVNTEAFF. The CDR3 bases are TGTGCCAGCAGCTTAGGAGCAGTCAACACTGAAGCTTTCTTT.

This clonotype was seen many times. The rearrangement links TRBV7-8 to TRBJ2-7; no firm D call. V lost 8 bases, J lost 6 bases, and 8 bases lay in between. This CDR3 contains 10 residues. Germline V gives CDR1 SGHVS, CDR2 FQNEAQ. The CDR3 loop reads CASARGEQYF. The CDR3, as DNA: TGTGCCAGCGCCCGCGGCGAGCAGTACTTC.

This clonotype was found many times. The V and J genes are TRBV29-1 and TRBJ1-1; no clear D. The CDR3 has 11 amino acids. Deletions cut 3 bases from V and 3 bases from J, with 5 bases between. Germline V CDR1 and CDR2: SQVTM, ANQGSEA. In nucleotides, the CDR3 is TGCAGCGTTGAGGGGTACACTGAAGCTTTCTTT. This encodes CSVEGYTEAFF.

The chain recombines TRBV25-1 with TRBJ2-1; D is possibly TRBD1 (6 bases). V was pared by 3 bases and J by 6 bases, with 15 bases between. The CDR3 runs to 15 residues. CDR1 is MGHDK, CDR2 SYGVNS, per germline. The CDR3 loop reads CASSELMGALNEQFF. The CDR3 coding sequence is TGTGCCAGCAGTGAGCTGATGGGGGCACTCAATGAGCAGTTCTTC.

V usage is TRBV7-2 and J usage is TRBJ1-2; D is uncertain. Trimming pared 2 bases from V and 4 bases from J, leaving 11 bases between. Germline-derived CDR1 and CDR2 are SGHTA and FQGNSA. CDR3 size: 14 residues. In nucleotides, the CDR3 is TGTGCCAGCAGCTTATTGTCAGGCGTCTATGGCTACACCTTC. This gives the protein CASSLLSGVYGYTF. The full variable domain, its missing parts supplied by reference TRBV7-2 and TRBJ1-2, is GAGVSQSPSNKVTEKGKDVELRCDPISGHTALYWYRQSLGQGLEFLIYFQGNSAPDKSGLPSDRFSAERTGGSVSTLTIQRTQQEDSAVYLCASSLLSGVYGYTFGSGTRLTVV.

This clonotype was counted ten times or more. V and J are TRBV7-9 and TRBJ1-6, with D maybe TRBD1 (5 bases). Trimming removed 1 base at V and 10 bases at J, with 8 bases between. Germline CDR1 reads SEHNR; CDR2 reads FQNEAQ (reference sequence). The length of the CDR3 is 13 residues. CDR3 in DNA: TGTGCCAGCAGCTTAGAGGGGAAATCACCCCTCCACTTT. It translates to CASSLEGKSPLHF.

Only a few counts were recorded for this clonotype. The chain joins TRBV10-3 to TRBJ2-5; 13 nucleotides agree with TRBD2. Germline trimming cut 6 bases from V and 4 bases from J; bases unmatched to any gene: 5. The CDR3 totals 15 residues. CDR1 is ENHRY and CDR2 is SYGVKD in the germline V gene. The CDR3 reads CAIRRGLAGVETQYF. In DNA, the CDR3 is TGTGCCATCAGGAGAGGACTAGCGGGGGTAGAGACCCAGTACTTC.

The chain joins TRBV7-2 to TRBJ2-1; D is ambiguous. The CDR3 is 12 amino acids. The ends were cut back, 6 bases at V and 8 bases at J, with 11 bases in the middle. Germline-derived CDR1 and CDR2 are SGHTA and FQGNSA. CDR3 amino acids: CASSDTAYEQFF. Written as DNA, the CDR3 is TGTGCCAGCAGTGACACAGCCTATGAGCAGTTCTTC. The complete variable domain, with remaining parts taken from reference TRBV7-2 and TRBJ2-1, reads GAGVSQSPSNKVTEKGKDVELRCDPISGHTALYWYRQSLGQGLEFLIYFQGNSAPDKSGLPSDRFSAERTGGSVSTLTIQRTQQEDSAVYLCASSDTAYEQFFGPGTRLTVL.

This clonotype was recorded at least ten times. Here the CDR3 DNA reads TGCAGTGCCCTGAGTTCAGGGCGTGGGGAGACCCAGTACTTC. It encodes CSALSSGRGETQYF. The V call is TRBV20-1, the J call TRBJ2-5; weak D call: TRBD1 (5 bases). Germline loops: CDR1 DFQATT, CDR2 SNEGSKA (reference sequence). Trimming took 6 bases from V and 5 from J, leaving 19 bases between them. This CDR3 comprises 14 residues.

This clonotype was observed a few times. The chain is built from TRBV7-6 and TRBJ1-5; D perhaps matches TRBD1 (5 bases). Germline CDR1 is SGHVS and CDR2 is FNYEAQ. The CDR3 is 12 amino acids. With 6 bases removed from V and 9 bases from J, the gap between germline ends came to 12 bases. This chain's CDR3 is CASSRDLGPQHF. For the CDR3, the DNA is TGTGCCAGCAGTCGGGACTTAGGGCCCCAGCATTTT.

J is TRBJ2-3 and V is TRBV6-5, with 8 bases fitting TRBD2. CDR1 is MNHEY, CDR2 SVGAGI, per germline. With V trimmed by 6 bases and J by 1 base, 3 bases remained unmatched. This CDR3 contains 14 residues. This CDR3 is CASRYSGGTDTQYF. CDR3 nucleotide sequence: TGTGCCAGCAGATATAGCGGGGGCACAGATACGCAGTATTTT.

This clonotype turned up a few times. CDR3 in DNA: TGCGCCAGCAGCGCCGGGACAGGGGGGTATCAGCCCCAGCATTTT. Translating gives CASSAGTGGYQPQHF. The chain carries TRBV5-1 and TRBJ1-5; 11 bases map to TRBD1. V gave up 4 bases and J gave up 5 bases; unmatched junction bases: 5. Germline V gene data show CDR1 as SGHRS and CDR2 as YFSETQ. The CDR3 is made up of 15 amino acids.

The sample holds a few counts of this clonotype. The CDR3 DNA reads as TGTGCCAGCAGCTTAGAACTAGCGGGGTACAATGAGCAGTTCTTC. Its translation is CASSLELAGYNEQFF. The genes are TRBV7-2 and TRBJ2-1, with 10 bases aligning to TRBD2. Germline trimming cut 1 base from V and 4 bases from J; bases unmatched to any gene: 1. CDR1 is SGHTA, CDR2 FQGNSA, per germline. The CDR3 has 15 amino acids.

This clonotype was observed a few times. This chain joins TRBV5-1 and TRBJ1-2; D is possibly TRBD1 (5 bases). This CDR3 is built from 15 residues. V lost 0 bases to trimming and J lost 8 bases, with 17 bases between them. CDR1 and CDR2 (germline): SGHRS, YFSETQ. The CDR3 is CASSLGSGPGSGYTF. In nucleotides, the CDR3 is TGCGCCAGCAGCTTGGGTTCGGGCCCAGGGAGCGGCTACACCTTC.

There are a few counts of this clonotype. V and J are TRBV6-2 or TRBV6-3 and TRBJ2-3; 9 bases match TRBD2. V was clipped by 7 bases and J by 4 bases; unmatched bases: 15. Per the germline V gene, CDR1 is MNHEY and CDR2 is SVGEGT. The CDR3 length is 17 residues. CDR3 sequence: CASILGASGEFSDTQYF. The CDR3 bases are TGTGCCAGCATCCTAGGAGCTAGCGGGGAATTTTCAGATACGCAGTATTTT.

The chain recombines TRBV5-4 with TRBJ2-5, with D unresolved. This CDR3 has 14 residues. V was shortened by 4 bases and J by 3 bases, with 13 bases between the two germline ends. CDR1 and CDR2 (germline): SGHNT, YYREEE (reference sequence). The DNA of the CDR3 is TGTGCCAGCAGCCAGATAGGCGAGGAAGAGACCCAGTACTTC. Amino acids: CASSQIGEEETQYF.

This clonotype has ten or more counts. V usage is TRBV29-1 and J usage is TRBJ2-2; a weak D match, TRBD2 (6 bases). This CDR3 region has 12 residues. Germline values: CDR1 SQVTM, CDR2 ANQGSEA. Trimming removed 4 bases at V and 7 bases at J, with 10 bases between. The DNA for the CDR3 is TGCAGCGTTGTGCGCGGGGTCGGGGAGCTGTTTTTT. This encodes CSVVRGVGELFF.

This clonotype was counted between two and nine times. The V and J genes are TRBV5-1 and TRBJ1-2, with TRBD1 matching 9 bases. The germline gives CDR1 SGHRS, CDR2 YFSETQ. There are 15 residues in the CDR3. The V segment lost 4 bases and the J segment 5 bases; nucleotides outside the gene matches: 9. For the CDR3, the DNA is TGCGCCAGCAGCCTGAACAGGGGGCAGTGGTATGGCTACACCTTC. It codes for CASSLNRGQWYGYTF. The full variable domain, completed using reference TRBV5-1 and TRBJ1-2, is KAGVTQTPRYLIKTRGQQVTLSCSPISGHRSVSWYQQTPGQGLQFLFEYFSETQRNKGNFPGRFSGRQFSNSRSEMNVSTLELGDSALYLCASSLNRGQWYGYTFGSGTRLTVV.

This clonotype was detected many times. The CDR3 coding sequence is TGCGCCAGCAGCTTCATTCCGGGACAGCAGAATGAAAAACTGTTTTTT. It encodes CASSFIPGQQNEKLFF. This chain uses TRBV5-1 with TRBJ1-4; 7 nucleotides agree with TRBD1. Trimming cost V 2 bases and J 5 bases; bases outside gene matches: 9. Germline CDR1 reads SGHRS; CDR2 reads YFSETQ. The CDR3 has 16 amino acids.

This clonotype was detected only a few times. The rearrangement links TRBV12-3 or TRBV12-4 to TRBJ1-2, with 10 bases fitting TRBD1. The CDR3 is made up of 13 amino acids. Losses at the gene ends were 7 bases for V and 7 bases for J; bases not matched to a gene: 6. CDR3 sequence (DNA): TGTGCCAGCATGACGGACAGGGGGTTTGGCTACACCTTC. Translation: CASMTDRGFGYTF.

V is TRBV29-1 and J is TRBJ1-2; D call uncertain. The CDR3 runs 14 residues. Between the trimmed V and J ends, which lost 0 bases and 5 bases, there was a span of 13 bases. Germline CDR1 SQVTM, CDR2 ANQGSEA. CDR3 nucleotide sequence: TGCAGCGTTGAAGATCCACGGGATGGGTATGGCTACACCTTC. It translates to CSVEDPRDGYGYTF. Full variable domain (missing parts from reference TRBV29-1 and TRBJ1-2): SAVISQKPSRDICQRGTSLTIQCQVDSQVTMMFWYRQQPGQSLTLIATANQGSEATYESGFVIDKFPISRPNLTFSTLTVSNMSPEDSSIYLCSVEDPRDGYGYTFGSGTRLTVV.

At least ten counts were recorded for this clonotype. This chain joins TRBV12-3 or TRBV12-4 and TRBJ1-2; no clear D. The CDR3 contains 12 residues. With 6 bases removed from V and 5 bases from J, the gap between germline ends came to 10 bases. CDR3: CASRTDGYGYTF. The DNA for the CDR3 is TGTGCCAGCAGGACGGACGGTTATGGCTACACCTTC.

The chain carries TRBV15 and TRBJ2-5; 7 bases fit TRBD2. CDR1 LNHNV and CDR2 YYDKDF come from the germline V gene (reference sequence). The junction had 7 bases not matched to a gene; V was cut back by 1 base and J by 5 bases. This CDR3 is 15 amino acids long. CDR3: CATSRGSGGDETQYF. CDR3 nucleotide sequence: TGTGCCACCAGCAGAGGCTCGGGGGGAGACGAGACCCAGTACTTC.

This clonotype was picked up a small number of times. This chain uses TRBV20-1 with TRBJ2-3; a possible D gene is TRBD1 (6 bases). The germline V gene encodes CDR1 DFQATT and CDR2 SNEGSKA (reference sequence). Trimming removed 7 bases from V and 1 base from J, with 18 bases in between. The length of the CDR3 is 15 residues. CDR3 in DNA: TGCAGTGTTCCACCTTACAGGGTAGGCACAGATACGCAGTATTTT. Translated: CSVPPYRVGTDTQYF.

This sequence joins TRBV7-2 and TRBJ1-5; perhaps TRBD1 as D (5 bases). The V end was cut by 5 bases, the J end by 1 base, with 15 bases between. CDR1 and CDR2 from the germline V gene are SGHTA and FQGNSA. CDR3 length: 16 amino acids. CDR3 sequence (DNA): TGTGCCAGCAGCCCAAAGGGCTGGGGGAGCAATCAGCCCCAGCATTTT. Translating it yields CASSPKGWGSNQPQHF. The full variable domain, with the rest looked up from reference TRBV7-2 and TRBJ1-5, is GAGVSQSPSNKVTEKGKDVELRCDPISGHTALYWYRQSLGQGLEFLIYFQGNSAPDKSGLPSDRFSAERTGGSVSTLTIQRTQQEDSAVYLCASSPKGWGSNQPQHFGDGTRLSIL.